This T cell receptor beta chain was captured by sequencing in a study of molecular identifiers for immune sequencing clone quantification. Whole-study findings and limits: More than 99% of effector molecules, versus under 1% of naive-cell molecules, belonged to clones above 20 RNA copies.

The table lists this clonotype with a few counts. Its antigen is unidentified. With V trimmed by 8 bases and J by 7 bases, 12 bases remained unmatched. The CDR3 contains 14 residues. In preparing bulk TCR libraries, previously described methods and listed TCR primers were used. Each CDR3 protein is one row after TCRdb ran MiXCR on the PCR reads. The sample holds some 580,000 distinct CDR3 sequences; about 25% are singletons and the top ten take 0.7% to 0.95%. Source material for naive CD8 libraries was roughly 20,000 to 1,100,000 sorted cells, with 10%, 30% or 50% RNA. Using a CD8+CD4-CCR7+CD45RA+ phenotype, naive CD8 T cells were sorted.

The sequenced material came from naive CD8+ T cells from blood, with Jurkat cell RNA spiked in. Subset indicated: FACS-sorted CD8+CD4-CCR7+CD45RA+ naive T cells. The chain joins TRBV12-3 or TRBV12-4 to TRBJ2-3, with 7 bases matching TRBD1. This receptor was taken from a human donor in good health. Some libraries in this study had Jurkat cell RNA spiked in. CDR3 region: CASSDRVGVNTQYF. The CDR3 DNA follows: TGTGCCAGCTCAGACAGGGTCGGGGTAAATACGCAGTATTTT.